This T cell receptor beta chain was found in a study of blood T cell repertoires in COVID-19. Study in general: Sites in the United States, Italy and Spain provided acute and convalescent COVID-19 samples. In each case, the material was cDNA or gDNA derived from T cells, B-cell-depleted T cells, or PBMCs.

Profiled with immunoSEQ multiplex PCR; TCRdb holds only in-frame clones, not every one. This sample has approximately 190,000 clones, with around nine tenths found just once. Trimming shortened V by 6 bases and J by 6 bases, and 17 bases separated the two germline ends. The CDR3 is 14 residues long. The V gene's germline CDR1 is MDHEN and CDR2 SYDVKM. The source material was peripheral blood. The chain has TRBV28 and TRBJ1-1; no firm D call. The clonotype originates from a woman in her thirties or forties who had recovered from COVID-19. CDR3 amino acids: CASSPGGDWPEAFF. The CDR3 DNA follows: TGTGCCAGCAGCCCCGGTGGCGACTGGCCTGAAGCTTTCTTT.